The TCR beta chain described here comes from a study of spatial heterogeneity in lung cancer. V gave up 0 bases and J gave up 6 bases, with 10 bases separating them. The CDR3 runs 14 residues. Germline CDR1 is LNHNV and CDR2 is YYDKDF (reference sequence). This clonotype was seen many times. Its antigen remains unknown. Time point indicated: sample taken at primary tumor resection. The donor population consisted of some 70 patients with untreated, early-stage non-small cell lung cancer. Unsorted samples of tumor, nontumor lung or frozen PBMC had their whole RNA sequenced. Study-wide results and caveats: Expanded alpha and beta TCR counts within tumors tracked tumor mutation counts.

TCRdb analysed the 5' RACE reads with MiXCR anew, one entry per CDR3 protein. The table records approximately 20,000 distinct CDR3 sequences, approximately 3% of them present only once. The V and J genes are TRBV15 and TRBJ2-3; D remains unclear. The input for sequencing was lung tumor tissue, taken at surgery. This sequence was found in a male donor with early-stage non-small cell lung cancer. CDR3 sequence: CATSRDLSVDTQYF. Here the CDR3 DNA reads TGTGCCACCAGCAGAGATTTAAGCGTCGATACGCAGTATTTT.